Listed here are 14 T cell receptor beta chains from one sample, sequenced in a study of beta chain features in type 1 diabetes. Study-wide points: Shortening that was moderate but significant affected the TCRB CDR3s of Type 1 diabetes patients in all four CD4+ subsets.

These receptors have no known antigen. The isolated RNA, all of it, was reverse transcribed, so expressed TCRB transcripts were what got sequenced. Generated by immunoSEQ multiplex PCR, the TCRdb table keeps only in-frame clones and is missing some. The data hold 630,000 or so clones, with about 14% observed a single time. Sequencing used naive CD4+ T cells from blood. The receptor set was obtained from a man between 18 and 35 years old with type 1 diabetes.

V is TRBV30 and J is TRBJ2-7; perhaps TRBD1 as D (5 bases). The CDR3 covers 17 residues. Germline assignment: CDR1 GTSNPN and CDR2 SVGIG (reference sequence). V was cut by 1 base and J by 2 bases, with 21 bases left in between. In nucleotides, the CDR3 is TGTGCCTGGAGTGGTCCAAGGAGACAGCGTTTAACCTACGAGCAGTACTTC. The encoded protein is CAWSGPRRQRLTYEQYF.

The sample holds a few counts of this clone. This sequence joins TRBV6-5 and TRBJ2-3; 10 nucleotides line up with TRBD2. The junction had 3 bases not matched to a gene; V was cut back by 2 bases and J by 7 bases. The germline gives CDR1 MNHEY, CDR2 SVGAGI. This CDR3 has 14 residues. The CDR3 nucleotides read TGTGCCAGCAGTTACGGACTAGCGGAGCATACGCAGTATTTT. This translates into CASSYGLAEHTQYF.

This chain joins TRBV7-2 and TRBJ2-5, with D possibly being TRBD1 (5 bases). The germline CDR1 and CDR2 sequences are SGHTA and FQGNSA. The CDR3 extends over 16 amino acids. The V end was cut by 1 base, the J end by 5 bases, with 17 bases between. The CDR3 protein is CASSLGPSGLGETQYF. The CDR3 nucleotides are TGTGCCAGCAGCTTAGGACCCTCAGGGCTCGGGGAGACCCAGTACTTC.

V gene TRBV4-2 combines with J gene TRBJ1-2; D gene unclear. This CDR3 region has 16 residues. Germline CDR1 is LGHNA and CDR2 is YNFKEQ. V was cut by 0 bases and J by 4 bases, with 15 bases left in between. CDR3 bases: TGTGCCAGCAGCCAAGATAGCCTGGAGGGTATCTATGGCTACACCTTC. Translating gives CASSQDSLEGIYGYTF.

V gene TRBV5-1 combines with J gene TRBJ1-4, with 8 nucleotides matching TRBD1. The trim removed 4 bases at V and 8 bases at J, leaving 10 bases unmatched. This CDR3 has 15 amino acids. Germline CDR1 and CDR2: SGHRS and YFSETQ. The CDR3 loop reads CASSPLDREMEKLFF. The CDR3 nucleotides read TGCGCCAGCAGCCCGCTGGACAGGGAAATGGAAAAACTGTTTTTT.

Notes on this clone: An end of the junction does not agree with germline; a read error may underlie this. This chain links TRBV10-3 with TRBJ2-1, with D possibly TRBD2 on 5 matching bases. Germline loops: CDR1 ENHRY, CDR2 SYGVKD. The CDR3 sequence is 11 residues long. The CDR3 loop reads CAISEGGGGVF. In nucleotides, the CDR3 is TGTGCCATCAGTGAAGGAGGAGGTGGAGTCTTC.

V gene TRBV7-3 combines with J gene TRBJ1-1; D uncertain. The CDR3 consists of 13 residues. The V and J ends lost 2 bases and 0 bases respectively, with 4 bases between them. The germline V gene encodes CDR1 SGHTA and CDR2 FQGTGA. The CDR3 region is CASSLLVNTEAFF. In DNA, the CDR3 is TGTGCCAGCAGCTTACTGGTGAACACTGAAGCTTTCTTT.

This clone was picked up a small number of times. The chain joins TRBV5-4 to TRBJ2-3, with TRBD1 identical over 7 bases. CDR1 and CDR2 from the germline V gene are SGHNT and YYREEE (reference sequence). J gave up 1 base and V 3 bases, and 5 bases lay outside the gene matches. The CDR3 covers 15 residues. This CDR3 is CASSSQGPRTDTQYF. The CDR3 DNA reads as TGTGCCAGCAGCTCACAGGGGCCTCGCACAGATACGCAGTATTTT.

The table lists this clone with a few counts. This chain joins TRBV30 and TRBJ1-4; D unresolved. V was trimmed by 7 bases and J by 0 bases, leaving 9 bases between them. CDR3 length: 13 residues. The germline V gene encodes CDR1 GTSNPN and CDR2 SVGIG (reference sequence). The CDR3, as DNA: TGTGCCTACCTATCAACAACTAATGAAAAACTGTTTTTT. Translated: CAYLSTTNEKLFF.

V is TRBV6-1 and J is TRBJ2-3; 13 bases line up with TRBD2. This CDR3 contains 15 residues. V was pared by 3 bases and J by 7 bases, with 4 bases of the junction left unmatched. The germline V gene encodes CDR1 MNHNS and CDR2 SASEGT. CDR3 coding DNA: TGTGCCAGCAGTGAGGCACTAGCGGGAGGGCATACGCAGTATTTT. Its protein product is CASSEALAGGHTQYF.

On this clone: The sample holds other DNA sequences that translate to the same CDR3. J is TRBJ2-1 and V is TRBV9, with 7 bases aligning to TRBD1. V trimming: 0 bases; J trimming: 2 bases; junction bases outside the gene matches: 2. In germline, CDR1 is SGDLS, CDR2 YYNGEE. The CDR3 consists of 15 residues. The CDR3 coding sequence is TGTGCCAGCAGCGTAGGACAGGGTCCCTACAATGAGCAGTTCTTC. Amino acids: CASSVGQGPYNEQFF.

This clone was seen only a few times. The chain links TRBV5-1 to TRBJ2-3; TRBD2 agrees at 10 bases. The V gene end was trimmed by 1 base and the J gene end by 3 bases; junction bases not matched to a gene: 5. Germline CDR1 and CDR2: SGHRS and YFSETQ. The CDR3 covers 16 residues. The DNA for the CDR3 is TGCGCCAGCAGCTTGCTCCTAGCGGGAGAGACAGATACGCAGTATTTT. This encodes CASSLLLAGETDTQYF.

This clone was seen a handful of times. This chain connects TRBV4-3 to TRBJ2-3; the match to TRBD2 covers 10 bases. This CDR3 contains 17 residues. Losses at the gene ends were 4 bases for V and 3 bases for J; bases not matched to a gene: 10. CDR1 LGHNA and CDR2 YSLEER come from the germline V gene. The CDR3, as DNA: TGCGCCAGCAGCCCCTACCTAGCGGGGGTGGGGACAGATACGCAGTATTTT. It codes for CASSPYLAGVGTDTQYF.

The sample holds one count of this clone. The rearrangement uses TRBV15 and TRBJ1-1, with D unresolved. From germline, CDR1 is LNHNV and CDR2 YYDKDF (reference sequence). Trimming pared 4 bases from V and 1 base from J, leaving 10 bases between. This CDR3 is 14 amino acids long. The CDR3 region is CATSTSGRNTEAFF. The CDR3 DNA reads TGTGCCACCAGCACCTCTGGGAGGAACACTGAAGCTTTCTTT.